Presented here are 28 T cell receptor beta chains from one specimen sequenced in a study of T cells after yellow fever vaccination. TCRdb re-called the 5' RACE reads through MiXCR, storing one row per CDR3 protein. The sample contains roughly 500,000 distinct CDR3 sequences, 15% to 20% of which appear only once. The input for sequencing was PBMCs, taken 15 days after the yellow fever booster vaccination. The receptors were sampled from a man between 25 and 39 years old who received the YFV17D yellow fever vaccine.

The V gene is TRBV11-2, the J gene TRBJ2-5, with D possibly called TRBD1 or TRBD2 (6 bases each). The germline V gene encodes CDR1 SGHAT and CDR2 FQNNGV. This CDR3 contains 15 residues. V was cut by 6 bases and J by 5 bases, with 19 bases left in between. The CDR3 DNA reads TGTGCCAGCAGATACCTAGGGGGGCCCTCGGAGACCCAGTACTTC. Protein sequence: CASRYLGGPSETQYF.

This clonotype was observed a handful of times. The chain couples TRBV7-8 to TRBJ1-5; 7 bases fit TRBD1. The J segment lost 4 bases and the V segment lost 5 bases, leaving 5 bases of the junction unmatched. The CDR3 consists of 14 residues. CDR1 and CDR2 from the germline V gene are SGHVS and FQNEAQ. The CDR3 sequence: CASSADRANQPQHF. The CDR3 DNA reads TGTGCCAGCAGCGCCGACAGGGCGAATCAGCCCCAGCATTTT. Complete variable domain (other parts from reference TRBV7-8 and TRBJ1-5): GAGVSQSPRYKVAKRGQDVALRCDPISGHVSLFWYQQALGQGPEFLTYFQNEAQLDKSGLPSDRFFAERPEGSVSTLKIQRTQQEDSAVYLCASSADRANQPQHFGDGTRLSIL.

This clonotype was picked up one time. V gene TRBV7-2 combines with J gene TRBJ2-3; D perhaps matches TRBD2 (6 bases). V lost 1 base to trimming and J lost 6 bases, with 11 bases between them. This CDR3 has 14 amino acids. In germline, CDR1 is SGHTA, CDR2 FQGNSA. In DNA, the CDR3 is TGTGCCAGCAGCTTAGTGGCGGGAAAGGATACGCAGTATTTT. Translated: CASSLVAGKDTQYF. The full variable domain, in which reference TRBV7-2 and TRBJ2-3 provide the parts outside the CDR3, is GAGVSQSPSNKVTEKGKDVELRCDPISGHTALYWYRQSLGQGLEFLIYFQGNSAPDKSGLPSDRFSAERTGGSVSTLTIQRTQQEDSAVYLCASSLVAGKDTQYFGPGTRLTVL.

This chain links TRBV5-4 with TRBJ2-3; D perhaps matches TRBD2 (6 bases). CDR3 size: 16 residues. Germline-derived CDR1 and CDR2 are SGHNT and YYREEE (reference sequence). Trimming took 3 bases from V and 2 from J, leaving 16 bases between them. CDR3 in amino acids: CASSSYGAGPTDTQYF. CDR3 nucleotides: TGTGCCAGCAGCTCATATGGTGCGGGACCCACAGATACGCAGTATTTT.

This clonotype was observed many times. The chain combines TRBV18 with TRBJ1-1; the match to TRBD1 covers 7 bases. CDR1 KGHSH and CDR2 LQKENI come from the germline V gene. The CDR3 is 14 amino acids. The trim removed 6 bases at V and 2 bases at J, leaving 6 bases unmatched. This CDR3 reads CASSFDRVNTEAFF. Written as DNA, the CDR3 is TGTGCCAGCTCGTTCGACAGGGTAAACACTGAAGCTTTCTTT.

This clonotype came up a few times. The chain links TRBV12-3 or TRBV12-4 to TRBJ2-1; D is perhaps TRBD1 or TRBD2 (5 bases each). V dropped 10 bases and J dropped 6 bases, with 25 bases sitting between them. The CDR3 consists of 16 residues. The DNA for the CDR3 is TGTGCCAACTCAAAGGACGCTCCCGGGGCCTCCAATGAGCAGTTCTTC. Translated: CANSKDAPGASNEQFF.

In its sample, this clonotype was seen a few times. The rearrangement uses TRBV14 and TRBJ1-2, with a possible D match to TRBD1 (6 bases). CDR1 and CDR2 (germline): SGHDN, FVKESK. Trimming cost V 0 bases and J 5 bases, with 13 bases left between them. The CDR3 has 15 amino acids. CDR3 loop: CASSQDVGTRYGYTF. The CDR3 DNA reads TGTGCCAGCAGCCAAGACGTGGGGACAAGATATGGCTACACCTTC.

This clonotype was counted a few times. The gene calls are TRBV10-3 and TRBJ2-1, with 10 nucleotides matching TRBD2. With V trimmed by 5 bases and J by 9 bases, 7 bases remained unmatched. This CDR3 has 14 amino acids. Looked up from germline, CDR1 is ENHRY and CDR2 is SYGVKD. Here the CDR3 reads CAISSGRALIEQFF. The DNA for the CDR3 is TGTGCCATCAGTAGCGGGAGGGCATTGATTGAGCAGTTCTTC.

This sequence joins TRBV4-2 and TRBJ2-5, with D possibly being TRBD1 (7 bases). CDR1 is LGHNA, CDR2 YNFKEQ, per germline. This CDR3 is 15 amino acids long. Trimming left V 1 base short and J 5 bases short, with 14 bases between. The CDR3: CASSQGDSGRETQYF. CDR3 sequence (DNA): TGTGCCAGCAGCCAAGGGGACAGCGGGCGGGAGACCCAGTACTTC.

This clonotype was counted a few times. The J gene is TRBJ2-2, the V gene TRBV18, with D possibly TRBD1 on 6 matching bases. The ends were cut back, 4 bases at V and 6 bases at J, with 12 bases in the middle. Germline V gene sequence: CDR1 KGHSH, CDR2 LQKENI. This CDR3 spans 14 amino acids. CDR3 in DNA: TGTGCCAGCTCACGAGACAGGCACGCCGGGGAGCTGTTTTTT. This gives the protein CASSRDRHAGELFF.

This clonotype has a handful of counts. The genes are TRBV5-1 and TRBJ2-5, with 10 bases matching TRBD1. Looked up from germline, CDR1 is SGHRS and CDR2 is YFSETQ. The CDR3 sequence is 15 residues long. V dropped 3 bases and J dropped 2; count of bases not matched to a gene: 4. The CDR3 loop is CASSSGTGAQETQYF. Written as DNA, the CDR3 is TGCGCCAGCAGCTCCGGGACAGGGGCTCAAGAGACCCAGTACTTC.

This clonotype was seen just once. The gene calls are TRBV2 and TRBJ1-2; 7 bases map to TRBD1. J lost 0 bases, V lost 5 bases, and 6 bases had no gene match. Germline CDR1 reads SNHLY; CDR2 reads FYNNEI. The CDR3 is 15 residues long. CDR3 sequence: CASSPFDRANYGYTF. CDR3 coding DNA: TGTGCCAGCAGTCCCTTCGACAGGGCTAACTATGGCTACACCTTC.

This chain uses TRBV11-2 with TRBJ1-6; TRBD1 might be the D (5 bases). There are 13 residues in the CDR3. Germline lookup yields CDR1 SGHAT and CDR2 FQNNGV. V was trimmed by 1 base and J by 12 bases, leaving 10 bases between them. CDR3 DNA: TGTGCCAGCAGCTTAGTGGGGGGGTTACCCCTCCACTTT. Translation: CASSLVGGLPLHF.

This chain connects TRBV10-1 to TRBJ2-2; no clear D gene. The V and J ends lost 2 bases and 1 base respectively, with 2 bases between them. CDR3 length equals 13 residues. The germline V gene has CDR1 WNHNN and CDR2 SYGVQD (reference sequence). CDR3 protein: CASSEGNTGELFF. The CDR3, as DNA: TGCGCCAGCAGTGAGGGGAACACCGGGGAGCTGTTTTTT.

The CDR3 sequence is CASSFRGPYEQYF. The DNA for the CDR3 is TGTGCCAGCAGTTTTCGCGGTCCCTACGAGCAGTACTTC. The chain combines TRBV27 with TRBJ2-7; D gene ambiguous. This CDR3 region has 13 residues. Trimming took 3 bases from V and 2 from J, leaving 8 bases between them. Per the germline V gene, CDR1 is MNHEY and CDR2 is SMNVEV (reference sequence).

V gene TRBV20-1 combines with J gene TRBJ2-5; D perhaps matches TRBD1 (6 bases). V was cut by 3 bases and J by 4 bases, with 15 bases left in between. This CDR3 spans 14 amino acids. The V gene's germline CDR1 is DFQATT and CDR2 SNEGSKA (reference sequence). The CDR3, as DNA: TGCAGTGCTAGTCGGGCAGGGGACGGAGAGACCCAGTACTTC. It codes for CSASRAGDGETQYF.

DNA of the CDR3: TGTGCCAGCAGCTTACGGTCAGGACAGCCCCAGCATTTT. Protein sequence: CASSLRSGQPQHF. This chain joins TRBV7-6 and TRBJ1-5, with unresolved D. This CDR3 is built from 13 residues. Trimming cost V 2 bases and J 7 bases, with 9 bases left between them. Germline CDR1 is SGHVS and CDR2 is FNYEAQ.

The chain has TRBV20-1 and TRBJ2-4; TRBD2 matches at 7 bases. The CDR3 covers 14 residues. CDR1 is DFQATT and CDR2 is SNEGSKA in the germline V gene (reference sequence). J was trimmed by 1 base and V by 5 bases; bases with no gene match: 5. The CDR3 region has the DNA TGCAGTGCTTGCCTGGGGGGGGCCAAAAACATTCAGTACTTC. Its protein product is CSACLGGAKNIQYF.

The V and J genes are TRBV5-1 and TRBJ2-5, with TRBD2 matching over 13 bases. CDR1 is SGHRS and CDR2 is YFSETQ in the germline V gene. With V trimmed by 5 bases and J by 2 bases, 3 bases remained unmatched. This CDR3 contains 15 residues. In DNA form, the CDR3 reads TGCGCCAGCAGGTGGACTAGCGGGGGACAAGAGACCCAGTACTTC. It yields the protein CASRWTSGGQETQYF.

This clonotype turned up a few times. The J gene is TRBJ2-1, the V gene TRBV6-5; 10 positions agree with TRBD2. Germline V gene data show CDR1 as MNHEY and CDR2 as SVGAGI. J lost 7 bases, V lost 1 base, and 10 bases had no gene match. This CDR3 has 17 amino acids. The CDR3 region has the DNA TGTGCCAGCAGTTACTATTTGGGGCTAGCGGGAGATAATGAGCAGTTCTTC. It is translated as CASSYYLGLAGDNEQFF.

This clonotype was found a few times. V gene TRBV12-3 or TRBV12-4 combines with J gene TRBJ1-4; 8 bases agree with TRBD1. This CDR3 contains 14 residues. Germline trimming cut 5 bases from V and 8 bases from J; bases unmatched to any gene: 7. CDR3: CASSRQGSREKLFF. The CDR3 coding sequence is TGTGCCAGCAGTCGACAGGGGAGTAGGGAAAAACTGTTTTTT.

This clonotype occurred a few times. For the CDR3, the DNA is TGTGCCAGCAGCTTACCCGGCGGGGGAGCCTACAATGAGCAGTTCTTC. This gives the protein CASSLPGGGAYNEQFF. The rearrangement links TRBV13 to TRBJ2-1; 7 bases are shared with TRBD2. V shed 2 bases and J 2 bases; nucleotides not matched to a gene: 6. Per the germline V gene, CDR1 is PRHDT and CDR2 is FYEKMQ (reference sequence). This CDR3 has 16 amino acids. Full variable domain (missing parts from reference TRBV13 and TRBJ2-1): AAGVIQSPRHLIKEKRETATLKCYPIPRHDTVYWYQQGPGQDPQFLISFYEKMQSDKGSIPDRFSAQQFSDYHSELNMSSLELGDSALYFCASSLPGGGAYNEQFFGPGTRLTVL.

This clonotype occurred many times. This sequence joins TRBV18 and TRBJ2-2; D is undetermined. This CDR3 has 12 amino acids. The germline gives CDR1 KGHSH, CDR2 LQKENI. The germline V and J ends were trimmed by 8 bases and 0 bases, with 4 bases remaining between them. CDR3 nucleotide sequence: TGTGCCAGCAGTCCGAACACCGGGGAGCTGTTTTTT. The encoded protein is CASSPNTGELFF. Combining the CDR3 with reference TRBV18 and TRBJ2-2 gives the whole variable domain NAGVMQNPRHLVRRRGQEARLRCSPMKGHSHVYWYRQLPEEGLKFMVYLQKENIIDESGMPKERFSAEFPKEGPSILRIQQVVRGDSAAYFCASSPNTGELFFGEGSRLTVL.

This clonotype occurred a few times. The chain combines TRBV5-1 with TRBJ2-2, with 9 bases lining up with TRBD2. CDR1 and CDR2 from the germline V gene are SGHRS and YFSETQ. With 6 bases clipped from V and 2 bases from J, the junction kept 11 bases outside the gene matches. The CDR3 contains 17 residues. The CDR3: CASKGGAGGPNTGELFF. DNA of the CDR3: TGCGCCAGCAAAGGAGGGGCGGGAGGGCCCAACACCGGGGAGCTGTTTTTT.

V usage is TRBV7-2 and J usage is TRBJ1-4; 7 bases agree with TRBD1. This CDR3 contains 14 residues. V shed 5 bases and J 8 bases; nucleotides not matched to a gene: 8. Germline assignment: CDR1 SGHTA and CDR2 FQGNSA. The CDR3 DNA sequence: TGTGCCAGCAGCCAACAGGGGTTGAGGGAAAAACTGTTTTTT. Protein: CASSQQGLREKLFF.

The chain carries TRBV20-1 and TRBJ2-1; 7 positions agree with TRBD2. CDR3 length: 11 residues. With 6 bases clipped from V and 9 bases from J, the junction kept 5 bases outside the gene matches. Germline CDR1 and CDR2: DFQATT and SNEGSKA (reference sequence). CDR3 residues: CSAPGGGEQFF. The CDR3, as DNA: TGCAGTGCCCCGGGCGGGGGTGAGCAGTTCTTC.

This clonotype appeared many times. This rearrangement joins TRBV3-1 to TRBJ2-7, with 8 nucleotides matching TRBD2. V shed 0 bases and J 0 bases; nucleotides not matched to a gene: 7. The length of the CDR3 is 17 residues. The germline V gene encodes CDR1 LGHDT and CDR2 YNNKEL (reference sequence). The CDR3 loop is CASSQERTGGGSYEQYF. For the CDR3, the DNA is TGTGCCAGCAGCCAAGAGAGGACGGGAGGGGGCTCCTACGAGCAGTACTTC.

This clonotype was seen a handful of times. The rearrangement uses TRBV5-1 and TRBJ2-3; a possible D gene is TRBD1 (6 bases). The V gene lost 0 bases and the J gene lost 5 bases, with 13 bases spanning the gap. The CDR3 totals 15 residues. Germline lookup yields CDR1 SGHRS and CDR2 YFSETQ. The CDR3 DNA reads TGCGCCAGCAGCTTGGCCAGGGGAGTTGGAGATACGCAGTATTTT. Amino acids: CASSLARGVGDTQYF. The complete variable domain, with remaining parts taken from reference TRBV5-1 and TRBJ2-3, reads KAGVTQTPRYLIKTRGQQVTLSCSPISGHRSVSWYQQTPGQGLQFLFEYFSETQRNKGNFPGRFSGRQFSNSRSEMNVSTLELGDSALYLCASSLARGVGDTQYFGPGTRLTVL.